This T cell receptor beta chain was sequenced during a study of CXCR3-negative and CXCR3-positive naive CD8 T cells. The CDR3 extends over 15 amino acids. Germline assignment: CDR1 SGHDN and CDR2 FVKESK. TRB cDNA libraries were made by UMI-labeled 5' RACE. TCRdb re-called the 5' RACE reads and catalogs CDR3 proteins one per entry, DNA excluded. This sample's clone table lists tens of thousands of distinct CDR3 sequences. CD45RO-CCR7+CD27+CD95- cells counted as naive CD8+ T cells. Study-wide results and caveats: The study found more hydrophobic TRB CDR3s in CXCR3-positive naive cells than in CXCR3-negative naive cells. CXCR3-negative and CXCR3-positive naive cells shared comparable TRBV-TRBJ usage, but memory cells did not. Similar levels of surface CD5 were seen between naive subsets; TCR strength was inferred from TRB CDR3 properties.

A note on this clonotype: The target antigen is unknown.

Input material: naive CXCR3+ CD8+ T cells from blood. Subset described: CD45RO-CCR7+CD27+CD95- naive CD8+ T cells expressing CXCR3 (TNR3+). V and J are TRBV14 and TRBJ2-4; the D gene TCRdb calls, TRBD2, cannot be checked with no DNA. The TCR was taken from a human donor in good health. Some clones in this sample may be carry-over from other donors' samples. The CDR3 loop is CASSPRAGGPYIQYF.